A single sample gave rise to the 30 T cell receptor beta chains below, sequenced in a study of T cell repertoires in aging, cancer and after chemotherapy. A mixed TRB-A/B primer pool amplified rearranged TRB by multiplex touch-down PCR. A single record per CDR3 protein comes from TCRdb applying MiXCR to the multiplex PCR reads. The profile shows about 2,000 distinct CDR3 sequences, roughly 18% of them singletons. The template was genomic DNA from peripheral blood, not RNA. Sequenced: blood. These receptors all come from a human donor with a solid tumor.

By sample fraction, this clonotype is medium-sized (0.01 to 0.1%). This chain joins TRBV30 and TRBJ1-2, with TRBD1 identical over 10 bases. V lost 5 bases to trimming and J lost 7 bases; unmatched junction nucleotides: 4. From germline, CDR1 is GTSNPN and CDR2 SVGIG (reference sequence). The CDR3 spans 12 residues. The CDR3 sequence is CAWYRDRGGYTF. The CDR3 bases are TGTGCCTGGTACCGGGACAGGGGTGGCTACACCTTC.

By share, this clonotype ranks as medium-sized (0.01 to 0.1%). This CDR3 is CASSGPQGDNPPGYGYTF. The CDR3 nucleotides read TGTGCCAGCAGCGGACCCCAAGGGGATAACCCGCCCGGCTATGGCTACACCTTC. This chain uses TRBV5-4 with TRBJ1-2; tentative D call: TRBD1 (5 bases). The CDR3 consists of 18 residues. The V gene's germline CDR1 is SGHNT and CDR2 YYREEE (reference sequence). Trimming took 4 bases from V and 4 from J, leaving 26 bases between them.

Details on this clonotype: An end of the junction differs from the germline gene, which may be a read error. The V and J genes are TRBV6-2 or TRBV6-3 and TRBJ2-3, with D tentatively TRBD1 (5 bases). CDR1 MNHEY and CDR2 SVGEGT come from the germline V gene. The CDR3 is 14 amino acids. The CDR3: CASSYLADTETQYF. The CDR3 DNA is TGTGCCAGCAGTTACCTGGCGGACACAGAAACGCAGTATTTT.

The CDR3 spells CSASRQVRDVNEQFF. In DNA form, the CDR3 reads TGCAGTGCTAGCAGACAGGTCAGAGACGTCAATGAGCAGTTCTTC. This chain uses TRBV20-1 with TRBJ2-1; tentatively, D is TRBD1 (6 bases). CDR3 length: 15 amino acids. The germline gives CDR1 DFQATT, CDR2 SNEGSKA (reference sequence). The ends were cut back, 3 bases at V and 6 bases at J, with 18 bases in the middle.

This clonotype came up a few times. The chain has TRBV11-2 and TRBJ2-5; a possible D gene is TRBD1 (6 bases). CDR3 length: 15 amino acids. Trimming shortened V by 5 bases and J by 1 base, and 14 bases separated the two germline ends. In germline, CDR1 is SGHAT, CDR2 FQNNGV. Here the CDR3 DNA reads TGTGCCAGCAGCACCACAGGACAGAGCCAAGAGACCCAGTACTTC. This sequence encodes CASSTTGQSQETQYF.

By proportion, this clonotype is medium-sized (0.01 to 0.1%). The CDR3 DNA reads TGTGCCAGCTCACAGACAGAAGAAGCTTTCTTT. Residues: CASSQTEEAFF. The chain joins TRBV18 to TRBJ1-1, with a possible D match to TRBD1 (5 bases). The germline V gene has CDR1 KGHSH and CDR2 LQKENI. The V end was cut by 4 bases, the J end by 8 bases, with 8 bases between. This CDR3 is 11 amino acids long.

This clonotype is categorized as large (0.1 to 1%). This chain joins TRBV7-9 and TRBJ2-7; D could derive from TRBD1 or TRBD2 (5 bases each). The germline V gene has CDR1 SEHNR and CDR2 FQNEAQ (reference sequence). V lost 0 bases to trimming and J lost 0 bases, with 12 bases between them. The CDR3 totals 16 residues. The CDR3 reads CASSLALGTYSYEQYF. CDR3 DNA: TGTGCCAGCAGCTTAGCTCTTGGGACCTACTCCTACGAGCAGTACTTC.

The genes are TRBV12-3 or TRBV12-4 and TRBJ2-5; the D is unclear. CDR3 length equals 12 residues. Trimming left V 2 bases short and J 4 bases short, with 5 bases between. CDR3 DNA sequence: TGTGCCAGCAGTTTACAATTAGAGACCCAGTACTTC. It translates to CASSLQLETQYF.

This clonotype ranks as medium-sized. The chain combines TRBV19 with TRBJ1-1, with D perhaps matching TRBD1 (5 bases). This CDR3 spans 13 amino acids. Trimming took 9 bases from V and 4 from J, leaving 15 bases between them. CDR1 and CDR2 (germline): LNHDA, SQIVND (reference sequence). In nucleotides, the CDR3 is TGTGCCAGCAGGAAGGGGCGGGTCACTGAAGCTTTCTTT. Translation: CASRKGRVTEAFF.

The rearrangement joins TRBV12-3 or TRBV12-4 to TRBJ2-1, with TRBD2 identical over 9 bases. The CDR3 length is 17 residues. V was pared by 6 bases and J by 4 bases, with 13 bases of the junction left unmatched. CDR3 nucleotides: TGTGCCAGCAGCCCTATGGACCGGACTAGCGTGTACAATGAGCAGTTCTTC. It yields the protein CASSPMDRTSVYNEQFF.

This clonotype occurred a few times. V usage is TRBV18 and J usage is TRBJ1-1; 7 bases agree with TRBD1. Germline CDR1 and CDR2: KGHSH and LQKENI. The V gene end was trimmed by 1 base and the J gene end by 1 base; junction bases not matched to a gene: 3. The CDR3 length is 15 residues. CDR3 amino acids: CASSPLQGENTEAFF. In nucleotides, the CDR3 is TGTGCCAGCTCACCACTGCAGGGGGAGAACACTGAAGCTTTCTTT.

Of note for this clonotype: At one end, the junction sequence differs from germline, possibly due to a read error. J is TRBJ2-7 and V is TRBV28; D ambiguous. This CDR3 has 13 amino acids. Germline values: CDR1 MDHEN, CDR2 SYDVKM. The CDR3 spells CASSSGAGYEQHF. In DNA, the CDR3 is TGTGCCAGCAGTTCAGGAGCTGGGTACGAGCAGCACTTC.

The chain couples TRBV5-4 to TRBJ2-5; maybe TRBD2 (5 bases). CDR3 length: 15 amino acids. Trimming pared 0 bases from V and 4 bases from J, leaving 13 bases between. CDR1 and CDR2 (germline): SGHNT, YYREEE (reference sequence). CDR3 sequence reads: CASSLAWGGGETQYF. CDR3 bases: TGTGCCAGCAGCTTGGCCTGGGGTGGAGGAGAGACCCAGTACTTC.

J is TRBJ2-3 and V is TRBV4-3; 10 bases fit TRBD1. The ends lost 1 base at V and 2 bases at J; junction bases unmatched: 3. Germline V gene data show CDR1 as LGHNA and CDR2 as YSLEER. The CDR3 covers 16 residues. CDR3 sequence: CASSQGTGGPTDTQYF. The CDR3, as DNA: TGCGCCAGCAGCCAAGGGACAGGGGGGCCCACAGATACGCAGTATTTT.

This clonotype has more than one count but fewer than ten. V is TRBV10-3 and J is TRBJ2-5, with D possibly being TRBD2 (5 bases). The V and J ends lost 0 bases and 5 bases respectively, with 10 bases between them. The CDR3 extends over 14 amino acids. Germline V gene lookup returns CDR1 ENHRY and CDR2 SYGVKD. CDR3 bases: TGTGCCATCAGTGAGTCATCGTGGAGGGAGACCCAGTACTTC. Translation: CAISESSWRETQYF.

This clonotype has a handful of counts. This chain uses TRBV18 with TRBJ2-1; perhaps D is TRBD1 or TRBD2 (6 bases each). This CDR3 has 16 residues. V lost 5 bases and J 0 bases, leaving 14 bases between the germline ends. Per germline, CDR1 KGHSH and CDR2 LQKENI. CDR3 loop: CASSGGTFLSYNEQFF. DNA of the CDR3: TGTGCCAGCTCAGGAGGGACATTCCTCTCCTACAATGAGCAGTTCTTC.

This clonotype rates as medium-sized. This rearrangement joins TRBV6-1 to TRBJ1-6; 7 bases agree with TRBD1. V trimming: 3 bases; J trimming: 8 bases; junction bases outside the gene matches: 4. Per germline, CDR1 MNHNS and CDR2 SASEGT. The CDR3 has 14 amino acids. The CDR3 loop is CASSDQGGDSPLHF. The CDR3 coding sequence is TGTGCCAGCAGTGACCAAGGGGGCGATTCACCCCTCCACTTT.

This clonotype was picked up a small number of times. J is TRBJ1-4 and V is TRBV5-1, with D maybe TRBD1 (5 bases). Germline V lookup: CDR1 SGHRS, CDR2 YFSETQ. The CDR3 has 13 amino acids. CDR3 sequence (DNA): TGCGCTCTTCAGCAGGGTGGGAGTGAAAAACTGTTTTTT. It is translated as CALQQGGSEKLFF.

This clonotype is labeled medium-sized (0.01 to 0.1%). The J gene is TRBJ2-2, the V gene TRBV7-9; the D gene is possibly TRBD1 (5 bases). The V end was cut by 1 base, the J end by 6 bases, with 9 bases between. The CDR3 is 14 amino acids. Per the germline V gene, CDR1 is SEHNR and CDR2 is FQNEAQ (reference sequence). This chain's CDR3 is CASSLDGHSGELFF. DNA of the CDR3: TGTGCCAGCAGCTTAGATGGACACTCCGGGGAGCTGTTTTTT.

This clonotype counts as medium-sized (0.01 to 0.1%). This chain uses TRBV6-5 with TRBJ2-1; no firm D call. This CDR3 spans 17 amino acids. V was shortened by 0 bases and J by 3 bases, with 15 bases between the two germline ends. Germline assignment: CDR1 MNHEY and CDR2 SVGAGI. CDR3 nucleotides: TGTGCCAGCAGTTACTCGATCTTGTGGAGTCGCTACAATGAGCAGTTCTTC. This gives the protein CASSYSILWSRYNEQFF.

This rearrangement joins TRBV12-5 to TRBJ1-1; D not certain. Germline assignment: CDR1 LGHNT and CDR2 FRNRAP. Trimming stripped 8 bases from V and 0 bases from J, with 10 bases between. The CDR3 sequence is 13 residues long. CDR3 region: CASSLHMNTEAFF. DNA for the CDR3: TGTGCTAGTAGCCTTCATATGAACACTGAAGCTTTCTTT. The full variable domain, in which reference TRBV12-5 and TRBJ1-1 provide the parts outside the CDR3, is DARVTQTPRHKVTEMGQEVTMRCQPILGHNTVFWYRQTMMQGLELLAYFRNRAPLDDSGMPKDRFSAEMPDATLATLKIQPSEPRDSAVYFCASSLHMNTEAFFGQGTRLTVV.

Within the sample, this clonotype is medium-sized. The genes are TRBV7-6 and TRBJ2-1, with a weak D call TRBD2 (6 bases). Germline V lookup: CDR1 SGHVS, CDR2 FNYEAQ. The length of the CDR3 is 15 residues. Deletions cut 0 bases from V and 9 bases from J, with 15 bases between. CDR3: CASSLAGGAASEQFF. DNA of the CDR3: TGTGCCAGCAGCTTAGCTGGAGGGGCGGCCAGTGAGCAGTTCTTC.

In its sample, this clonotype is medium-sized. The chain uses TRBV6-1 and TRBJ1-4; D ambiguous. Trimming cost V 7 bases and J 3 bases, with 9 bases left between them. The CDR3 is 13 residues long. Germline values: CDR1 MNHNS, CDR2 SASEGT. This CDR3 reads CASNRAPNEKLFF. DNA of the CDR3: TGTGCCAGCAACCGGGCCCCTAATGAAAAACTGTTTTTT.

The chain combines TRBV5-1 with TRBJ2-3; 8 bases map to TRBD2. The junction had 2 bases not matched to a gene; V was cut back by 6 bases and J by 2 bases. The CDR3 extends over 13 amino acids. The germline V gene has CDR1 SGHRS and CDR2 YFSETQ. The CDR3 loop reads CASNSGTTDTQYF. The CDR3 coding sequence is TGCGCCAGCAATAGCGGGACCACAGATACGCAGTATTTT.

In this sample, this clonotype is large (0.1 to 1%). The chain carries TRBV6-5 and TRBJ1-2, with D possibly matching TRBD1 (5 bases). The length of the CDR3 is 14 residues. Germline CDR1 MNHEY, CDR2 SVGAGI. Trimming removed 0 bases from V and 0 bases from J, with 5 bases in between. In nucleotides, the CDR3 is TGTGCCAGCAGTTACTCGACAGCTAACTATGGCTACACCTTC. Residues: CASSYSTANYGYTF.

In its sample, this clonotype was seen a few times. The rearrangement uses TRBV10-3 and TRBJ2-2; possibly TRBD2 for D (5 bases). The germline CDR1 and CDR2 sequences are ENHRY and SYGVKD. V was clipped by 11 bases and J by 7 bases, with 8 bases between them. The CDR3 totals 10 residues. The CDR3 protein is CASRGGELFF. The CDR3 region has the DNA TGTGCCTCCCGGGGCGGGGAGCTGTTTTTT.

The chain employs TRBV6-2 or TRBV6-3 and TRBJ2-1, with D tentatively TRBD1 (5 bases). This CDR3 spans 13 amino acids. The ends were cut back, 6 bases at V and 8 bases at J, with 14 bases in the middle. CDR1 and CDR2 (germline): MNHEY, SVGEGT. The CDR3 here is CASRQAAGDEQFF. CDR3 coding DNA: TGTGCCAGCAGACAGGCCGCTGGGGATGAGCAGTTCTTC.

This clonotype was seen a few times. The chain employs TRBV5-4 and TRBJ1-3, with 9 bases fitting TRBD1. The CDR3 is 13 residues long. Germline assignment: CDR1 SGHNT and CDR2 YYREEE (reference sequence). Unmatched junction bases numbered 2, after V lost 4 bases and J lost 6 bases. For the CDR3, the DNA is TGTGCCAGCAGCCAACAGGGGGCAAACACCATATATTTT. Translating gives CASSQQGANTIYF.

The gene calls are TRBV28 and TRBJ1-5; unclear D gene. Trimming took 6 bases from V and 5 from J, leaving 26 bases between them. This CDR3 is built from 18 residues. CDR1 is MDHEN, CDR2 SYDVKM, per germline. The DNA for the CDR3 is TGTGCCAGCAGCCCGACCCGATCAGGTGGCCGAACTTATCAGCCCCAGCATTTT. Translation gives CASSPTRSGGRTYQPQHF.

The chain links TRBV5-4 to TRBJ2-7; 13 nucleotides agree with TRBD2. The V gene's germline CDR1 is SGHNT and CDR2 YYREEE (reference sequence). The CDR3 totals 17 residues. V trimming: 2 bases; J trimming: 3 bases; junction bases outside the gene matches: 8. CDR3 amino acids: CASSLTSGGAQVYEQYF. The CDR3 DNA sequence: TGTGCCAGCAGCTTAACTAGCGGGGGGGCTCAAGTCTACGAGCAGTACTTC.